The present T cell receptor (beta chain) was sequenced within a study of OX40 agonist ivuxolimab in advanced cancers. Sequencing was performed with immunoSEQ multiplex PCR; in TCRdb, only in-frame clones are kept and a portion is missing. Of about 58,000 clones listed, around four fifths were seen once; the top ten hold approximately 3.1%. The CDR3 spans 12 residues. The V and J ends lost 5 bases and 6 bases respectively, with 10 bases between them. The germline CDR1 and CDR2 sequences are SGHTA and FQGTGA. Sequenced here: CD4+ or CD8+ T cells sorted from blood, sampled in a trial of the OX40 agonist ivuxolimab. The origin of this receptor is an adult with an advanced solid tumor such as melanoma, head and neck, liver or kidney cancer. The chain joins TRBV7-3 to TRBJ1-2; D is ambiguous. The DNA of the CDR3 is TGTGCCAGCAGCCAATCCCAGGATGGCTACACCTTC. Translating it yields CASSQSQDGYTF.